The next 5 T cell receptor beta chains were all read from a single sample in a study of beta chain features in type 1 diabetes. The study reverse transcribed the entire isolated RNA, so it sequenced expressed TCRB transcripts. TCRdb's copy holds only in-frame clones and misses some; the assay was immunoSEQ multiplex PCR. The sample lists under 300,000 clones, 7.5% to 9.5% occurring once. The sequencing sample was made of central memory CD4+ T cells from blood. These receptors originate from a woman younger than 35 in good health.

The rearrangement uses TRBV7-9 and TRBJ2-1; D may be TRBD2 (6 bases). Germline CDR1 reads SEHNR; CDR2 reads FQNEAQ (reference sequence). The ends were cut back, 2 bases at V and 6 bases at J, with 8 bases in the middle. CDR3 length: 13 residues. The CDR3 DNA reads TGTGCCAGCAGCTTAAGGAGGGGCAATGAGCAGTTCTTC. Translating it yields CASSLRRGNEQFF.

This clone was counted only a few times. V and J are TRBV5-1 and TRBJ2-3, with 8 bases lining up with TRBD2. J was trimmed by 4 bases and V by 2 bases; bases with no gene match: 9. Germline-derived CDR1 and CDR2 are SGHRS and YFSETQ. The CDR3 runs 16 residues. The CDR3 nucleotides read TGCGCCAGCAGCTTTCGAGCGGGAGAGGGGTCAGATACGCAGTATTTT. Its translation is CASSFRAGEGSDTQYF. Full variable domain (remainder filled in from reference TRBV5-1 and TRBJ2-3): KAGVTQTPRYLIKTRGQQVTLSCSPISGHRSVSWYQQTPGQGLQFLFEYFSETQRNKGNFPGRFSGRQFSNSRSEMNVSTLELGDSALYLCASSFRAGEGSDTQYFGPGTRLTVL.

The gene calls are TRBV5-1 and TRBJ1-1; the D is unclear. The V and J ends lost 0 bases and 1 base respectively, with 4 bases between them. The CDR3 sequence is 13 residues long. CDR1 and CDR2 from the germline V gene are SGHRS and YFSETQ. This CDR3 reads CASSLAKNTEAFF. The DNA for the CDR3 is TGCGCCAGCAGCTTGGCCAAGAACACTGAAGCTTTCTTT.

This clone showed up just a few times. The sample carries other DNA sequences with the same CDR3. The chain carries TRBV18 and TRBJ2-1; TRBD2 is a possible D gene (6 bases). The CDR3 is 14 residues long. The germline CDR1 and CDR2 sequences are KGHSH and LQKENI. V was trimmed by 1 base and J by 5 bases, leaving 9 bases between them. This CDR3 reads CASSPLAGNNEQFF. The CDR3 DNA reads TGTGCCAGCTCACCACTGGCGGGAAACAATGAGCAGTTCTTC.

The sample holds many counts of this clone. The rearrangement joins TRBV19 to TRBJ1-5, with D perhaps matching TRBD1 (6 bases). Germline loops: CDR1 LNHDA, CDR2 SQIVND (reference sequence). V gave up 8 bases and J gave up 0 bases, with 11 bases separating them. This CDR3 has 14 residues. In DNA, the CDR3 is TGTGCCAGTCAGGGGCTTCGTAGCAATCAGCCCCAGCATTTT. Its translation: CASQGLRSNQPQHF.